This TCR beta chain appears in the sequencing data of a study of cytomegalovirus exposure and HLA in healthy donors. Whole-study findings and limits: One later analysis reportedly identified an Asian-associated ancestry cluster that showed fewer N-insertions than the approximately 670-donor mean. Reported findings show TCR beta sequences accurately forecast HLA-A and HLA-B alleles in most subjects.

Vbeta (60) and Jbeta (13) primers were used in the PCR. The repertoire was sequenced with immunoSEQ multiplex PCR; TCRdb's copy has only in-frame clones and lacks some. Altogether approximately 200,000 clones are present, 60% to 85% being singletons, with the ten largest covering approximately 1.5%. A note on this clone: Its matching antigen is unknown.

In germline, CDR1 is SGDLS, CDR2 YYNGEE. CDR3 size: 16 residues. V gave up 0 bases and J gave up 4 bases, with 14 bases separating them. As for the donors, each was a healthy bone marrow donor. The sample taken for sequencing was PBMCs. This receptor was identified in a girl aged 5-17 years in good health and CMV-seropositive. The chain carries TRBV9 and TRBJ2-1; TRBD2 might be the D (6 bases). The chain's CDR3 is CASSVAGAGPYNEQFF. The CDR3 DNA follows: TGTGCCAGCAGCGTAGCCGGGGCGGGACCATACAATGAGCAGTTCTTC.